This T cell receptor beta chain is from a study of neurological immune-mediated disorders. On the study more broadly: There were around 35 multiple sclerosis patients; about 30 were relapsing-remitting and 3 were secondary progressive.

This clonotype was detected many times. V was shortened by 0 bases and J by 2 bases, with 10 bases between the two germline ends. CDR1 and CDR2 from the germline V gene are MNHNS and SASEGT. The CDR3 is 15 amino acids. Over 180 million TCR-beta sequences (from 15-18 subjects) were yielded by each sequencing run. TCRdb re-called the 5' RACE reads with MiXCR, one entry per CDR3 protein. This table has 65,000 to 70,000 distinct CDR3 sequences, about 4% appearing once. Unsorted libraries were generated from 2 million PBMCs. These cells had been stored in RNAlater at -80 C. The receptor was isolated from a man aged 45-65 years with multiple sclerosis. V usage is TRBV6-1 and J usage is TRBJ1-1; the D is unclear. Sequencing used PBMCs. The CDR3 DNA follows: TGTGCCAGCAGTGAAGCCTGGGAGTTTAACACTGAAGCTTTCTTT. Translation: CASSEAWEFNTEAFF.